A single sample is the source of the 10 T cell receptor beta chains below, sequenced in a study of blood T cells in healthy people across ages (dated by TCRdb to 2014 to 2015). The receptor library was made with 5' RACE. The instrument was an Illumina HiSeq 2500. A second PCR of roughly 7 to 11 cycles was run with a J-beta primer mix and a sample-barcoded 5' primer. Clones were called with MiXCR by TCRdb after fastp trimmed the public reads at Q25, and only in-frame beta chains were retained. Every CDR3 protein is listed once, alongside the most common genes and DNA of its rows. The sample contains more than 650,000 distinct CDR3 sequences, 50% to 65% of them found a single time. Around 40% of the sample goes to the ten largest clones. The material sequenced was blood. These receptors all come from a man at least 80 years old in good health.

The rearrangement joins TRBV6-2 or TRBV6-3 to TRBJ2-1, with TRBD2 identical over 7 bases. The CDR3 is 14 residues long. In germline, CDR1 is MNHEY, CDR2 SVGEGT. The ends lost 5 bases at V and 5 bases at J; junction bases unmatched: 6. CDR3 DNA: TGTGCCAGCAGTGAACGCGGGACTAACAATGAGCAGTTCTTC. Translation: CASSERGTNNEQFF.

The chain has TRBV5-1 and TRBJ1-2; no reliable D call. V gave up 2 bases and J gave up 1 base, with 12 bases separating them. Germline V lookup: CDR1 SGHRS, CDR2 YFSETQ. CDR3 length: 15 residues. The CDR3, as DNA: TGCGCCAGCAGCTTCCTGGACGGTTTTAACTATGGCTACACCTTC. Translation: CASSFLDGFNYGYTF.

This clonotype showed up just once. V gene TRBV7-2 combines with J gene TRBJ1-5; maybe TRBD1 (5 bases). Trimming took 0 bases from V and 3 from J, leaving 15 bases between them. CDR3 length: 17 residues. The germline V gene encodes CDR1 SGHTA and CDR2 FQGNSA. CDR3 sequence (DNA): TGTGCCAGCAGCTTAGCCGGGGCAGGGTCGGTCAATCAGCCCCAGCATTTT. It encodes CASSLAGAGSVNQPQHF.

This clonotype appeared a single time. The chain uses TRBV27 and TRBJ2-1, with TRBD2 identical over 11 bases. Trimming at V came to 4 bases and at J to 8 bases, leaving 7 bases not matched to a gene. The CDR3 consists of 15 residues. Germline V lookup: CDR1 MNHEY, CDR2 SMNVEV (reference sequence). CDR3 sequence reads: CASSSSGRSYDEQFF. In DNA form, the CDR3 reads TGTGCCAGCAGTTCTAGCGGGAGGTCGTACGATGAGCAGTTCTTC.

The chain recombines TRBV10-3 with TRBJ2-1; D is perhaps TRBD1 (6 bases). Germline V lookup: CDR1 ENHRY, CDR2 SYGVKD. The CDR3 is 13 residues long. V was clipped by 7 bases and J by 5 bases, with 12 bases between them. As DNA, the CDR3 is TGTGCCATCACCGCAGGACAGCACAATGAGCAGTTCTTC. Encoded protein: CAITAGQHNEQFF.

This clonotype was counted once. This chain joins TRBV2 and TRBJ2-1, with 12 bases aligning to TRBD2. V was clipped by 6 bases and J by 8 bases; unmatched bases: 5. Looked up from germline, CDR1 is SNHLY and CDR2 is FYNNEI. This CDR3 is 14 amino acids long. This CDR3 reads CASRPSGRADEQFF. Written as DNA, the CDR3 is TGTGCCAGCAGACCTAGCGGGAGGGCCGATGAGCAGTTCTTC.

The V and J genes are TRBV9 and TRBJ2-2; 12 bases map to TRBD1. Per germline, CDR1 SGDLS and CDR2 YYNGEE. There are 15 residues in the CDR3. V shed 3 bases and J 5 bases; nucleotides not matched to a gene: 2. In DNA, the CDR3 is TGTGCCAGCAGCGCGGGACAGGGGGCAACCGGGGAGCTGTTTTTT. Protein sequence: CASSAGQGATGELFF.

V is TRBV9 and J is TRBJ1-2; no clear D gene. CDR1 is SGDLS, CDR2 YYNGEE, per germline. The CDR3 is 16 residues long. V was clipped by 0 bases and J by 0 bases, with 12 bases between them. In DNA form, the CDR3 reads TGTGCCAGCAGCGTAGTCCCCGGGGAGACTAACTATGGCTACACCTTC. Amino acid sequence: CASSVVPGETNYGYTF.

The J gene is TRBJ1-2, the V gene TRBV10-3; a weak D match, TRBD1 (6 bases). Germline CDR1 is ENHRY and CDR2 is SYGVKD. The CDR3 totals 13 residues. Trimming left V 6 bases short and J 8 bases short, with 16 bases between. The CDR3 bases are TGTGCCATCAGCGAGAGGGGGGGAGAAGGCTACACCTTC. Its translation is CAISERGGEGYTF.

Regarding this clonotype: This may be a read error, as it is one base from a much larger clone. The chain has TRBV20-1 and TRBJ2-6; D ambiguous. The CDR3 extends over 15 amino acids. CDR1 and CDR2 (germline): DFQATT, SNEGSKA (reference sequence). V was clipped by 6 bases and J by 0 bases, with 12 bases between them. CDR3 residues: CSAQSPNSGANVLTF. The DNA for the CDR3 is TGCAGTGCCCAAAGCCCGAACTCTGGGGCCAACGTCCTGACTTTC.